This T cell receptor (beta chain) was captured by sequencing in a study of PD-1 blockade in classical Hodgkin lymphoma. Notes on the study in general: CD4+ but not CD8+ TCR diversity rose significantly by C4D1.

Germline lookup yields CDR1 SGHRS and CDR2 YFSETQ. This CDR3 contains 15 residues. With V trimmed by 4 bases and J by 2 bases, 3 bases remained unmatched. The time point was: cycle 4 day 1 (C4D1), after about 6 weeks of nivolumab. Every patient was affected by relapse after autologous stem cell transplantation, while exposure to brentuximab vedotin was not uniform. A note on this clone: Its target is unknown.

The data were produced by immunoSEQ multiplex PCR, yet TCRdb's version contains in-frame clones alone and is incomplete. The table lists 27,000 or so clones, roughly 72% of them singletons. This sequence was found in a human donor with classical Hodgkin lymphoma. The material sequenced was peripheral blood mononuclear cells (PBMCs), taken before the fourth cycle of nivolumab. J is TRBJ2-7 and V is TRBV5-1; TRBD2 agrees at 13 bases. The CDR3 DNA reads TGCGCCAGCAGCCCTACTAGCGGGAGGGCCTACGAGCAGTACTTC. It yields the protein CASSPTSGRAYEQYF.